This T cell receptor beta chain is drawn from a study of T-cell reconstitution after alpha-beta-depleted transplantation in children. This CDR3 region has 17 residues. CDR1 is DFQATT and CDR2 is SNEGSKA in the germline V gene (reference sequence). Researchers prepared the TCRbeta library using unique molecular identifiers, the study reports. TCRdb processed the PCR reads anew with MiXCR; each CDR3 protein has one entry. This table holds about 500,000 distinct CDR3 sequences, about 33% found once. The source material was PBMCs from the stem cell graft donor, sampled from the stem cell graft. This chain links TRBV20-1 with TRBJ2-5; TRBD2 matches at 8 bases. This TCR was sampled from a human donor who donated a stem cell graft to a child with aplastic anemia. This CDR3 reads CSFRGGPPGGPQETQYF. The CDR3 DNA reads as TGCAGCTTCCGGGGCGGGCCTCCGGGAGGGCCCCAAGAGACCCAGTACTTC.